Below are 16 T cell receptor beta chains sequenced from a single sample in a study of a mutant IDH1 vaccine in newly diagnosed glioma. The data were produced by immunoSEQ multiplex PCR, yet TCRdb's version contains in-frame clones alone and is incomplete. The data hold approximately 50,000 clones, with roughly 87% observed a single time. Their antigens are not known. Documented time point: week 47, end of study. The vaccine gave 300 ug of a 20-mer mutant IDH1 peptide subcutaneously per dose. The sequencing used PBMCs, collected from a glioma patient whose treatment included an IDH1 peptide vaccine. The receptors were gathered from a woman between 45 and 65 years old with glioma.

This clone has just one count. The chain couples TRBV19 to TRBJ1-2, with D unresolved. The CDR3 is made up of 13 amino acids. Trimming removed 7 bases at V and 5 bases at J, with 14 bases between. In germline, CDR1 is LNHDA, CDR2 SQIVND (reference sequence). In DNA, the CDR3 is TGTGCCAGTAATTTAGGAGGGAGATATGGCTACACCTTC. Its translation: CASNLGGRYGYTF. Full variable domain (rest looked up from reference TRBV19 and TRBJ1-2): DGGITQSPKYLFRKEGQNVTLSCEQNLNHDAMYWYRQDPGQGLRLIYYSQIVNDFQKGDIAEGYSVSREKKESFPLTVTSAQKNPTAFYLCASNLGGRYGYTFGSGTRLTVV.

V gene TRBV19 combines with J gene TRBJ1-1; D unresolved. Germline CDR1 is LNHDA and CDR2 is SQIVND (reference sequence). Trimming stripped 4 bases from V and 2 bases from J, with 8 bases between. The CDR3 extends over 13 amino acids. The CDR3 nucleotides read TGTGCCAGTAGTAATATGCGCAACACTGAAGCTTTCTTT. Encoded protein: CASSNMRNTEAFF.

The chain employs TRBV4-1 and TRBJ2-7; no firm D call. Germline loops: CDR1 MGHRA, CDR2 YSYEKL. V lost 0 bases to trimming and J lost 1 base, with 13 bases between them. CDR3 length equals 16 residues. This CDR3 is CASSQERDPGSYEQYF. The CDR3 DNA reads TGCGCCAGCAGCCAAGAGAGAGATCCCGGGTCCTACGAGCAGTACTTC.

This clone was detected only once. The chain uses TRBV19 and TRBJ1-1; D possibly corresponds to TRBD1 (6 bases). V was shortened by 5 bases and J by 4 bases, with 14 bases between the two germline ends. The CDR3 covers 14 residues. Germline loops: CDR1 LNHDA, CDR2 SQIVND (reference sequence). DNA of the CDR3: TGTGCCAGTAGTTCAGACAGGAGGATCACTGAAGCTTTCTTT. Amino acid sequence: CASSSDRRITEAFF.

This rearrangement joins TRBV7-2 to TRBJ2-7; 7 bases match TRBD1. The CDR3 length is 14 residues. With 5 bases clipped from V and 3 bases from J, the junction kept 7 bases outside the gene matches. Germline V CDR1 and CDR2: SGHTA, FQGNSA. The CDR3: CASSPKTGNYEQYF. The CDR3, as DNA: TGTGCCAGCAGCCCAAAGACAGGGAACTACGAGCAGTACTTC.

This chain joins TRBV4-2 and TRBJ2-5; maybe TRBD2 (6 bases). Germline V gene lookup returns CDR1 LGHNA and CDR2 YNFKEQ. CDR3 length equals 17 residues. Trimming took off 4 bases at V and 3 bases at J, with 21 bases between the two ends. CDR3 in DNA: TGTGCCAGCAGCCCCGGTGTGGGAGTAAGGGAGGAAGAGACCCAGTACTTC. Its translation is CASSPGVGVREEETQYF.

The chain couples TRBV5-4 to TRBJ2-2; tentative D call: TRBD1 (6 bases). V was clipped by 4 bases and J by 7 bases, with 20 bases between them. Germline loops: CDR1 SGHNT, CDR2 YYREEE (reference sequence). The CDR3 length is 16 residues. In DNA form, the CDR3 reads TGTGCCAGCAGCAAGCTGGGGCAGGGGCCGTACGGGGAGCTGTTTTTT. Protein sequence: CASSKLGQGPYGELFF.

This chain connects TRBV6-1 to TRBJ2-6; 8 positions match TRBD1. This CDR3 spans 14 amino acids. V was clipped by 10 bases and J by 0 bases; unmatched bases: 2. Germline V gene sequence: CDR1 MNHNS, CDR2 SASEGT. The CDR3 bases are TGTGCCACGACAGGGGACTCTGGGGCCAACGTCCTGACTTTC. This translates into CATTGDSGANVLTF.

V and J are TRBV6-5 and TRBJ2-2, with a possible D match to TRBD2 (6 bases). Trimming stripped 2 bases from V and 12 bases from J, with 7 bases between. This CDR3 comprises 11 residues. Germline CDR1 is MNHEY and CDR2 is SVGAGI. The CDR3 DNA reads TGTGCCAGCAGTTACGCGGGGAAGCTGTTTTTT. As protein: CASSYAGKLFF.

The rearrangement joins TRBV19 to TRBJ1-6; the match to TRBD1 covers 7 bases. The CDR3 loop spans 15 amino acids. The J segment lost 3 bases and the V segment lost 4 bases, leaving 3 bases of the junction unmatched. Germline V CDR1 and CDR2: LNHDA, SQIVND (reference sequence). The CDR3 region has the DNA TGTGCCAGTAGTACCGGGACAGTCTATAATTCACCCCTCCACTTT. It translates to CASSTGTVYNSPLHF.

The V and J genes are TRBV19 and TRBJ1-1; D remains ambiguous. CDR1 is LNHDA, CDR2 SQIVND, per germline (reference sequence). Trimming pared 6 bases from V and 0 bases from J, leaving 11 bases between. The CDR3 extends over 14 amino acids. CDR3 coding DNA: TGTGCCAGTAGCCCTAGGGCCATGAACACTGAAGCTTTCTTT. It yields the protein CASSPRAMNTEAFF.

In this sample, this clone turned up a few times. The rearrangement links TRBV2 to TRBJ1-2; unclear D gene. The CDR3 totals 12 residues. Deletions cut 8 bases from V and 2 bases from J, with 9 bases between. CDR1 is SNHLY and CDR2 is FYNNEI in the germline V gene. The CDR3 sequence is CASAPGNYGYTF. DNA for the CDR3: TGTGCCAGCGCCCCGGGCAACTATGGCTACACCTTC.

This chain links TRBV5-6 with TRBJ2-1; no clear D gene. CDR1 SGHDT and CDR2 YYEEEE come from the germline V gene. This CDR3 is built from 15 residues. The V end was cut by 4 bases, the J end by 0 bases, with 11 bases between. CDR3 nucleotides: TGTGCCAGCAGCCAGCAAGCTAGCTCCTACAATGAGCAGTTCTTC. It yields the protein CASSQQASSYNEQFF.

The CDR3 loop reads CASSLEGQGKETQYF. CDR3 bases: TGCGCCAGCAGCTTGGAGGGTCAGGGGAAAGAGACCCAGTACTTC. J is TRBJ2-5 and V is TRBV5-1; D might be TRBD1 (6 bases). Trimming removed 0 bases at V and 3 bases at J, with 12 bases between. The CDR3 extends over 15 amino acids. The germline CDR1 and CDR2 sequences are SGHRS and YFSETQ.

For the CDR3, the DNA is TGTGCCAGCAGCCGGGCACAAGAGACCCAGTACTTC. Protein: CASSRAQETQYF. The chain has TRBV6-6 and TRBJ2-5; D unclear. There are 12 residues in the CDR3. Germline assignment: CDR1 MNHNY and CDR2 SVGAGI (reference sequence). Trimming cost V 6 bases and J 2 bases, with 7 bases left between them.

This chain joins TRBV6-1 and TRBJ1-1; 7 bases map to TRBD1. This CDR3 has 15 residues. From germline, CDR1 is MNHNS and CDR2 SASEGT. With V trimmed by 2 bases and J by 8 bases, 11 bases remained unmatched. The CDR3 region is CASSERRGGTVEAFF. CDR3 in DNA: TGTGCCAGCAGTGAACGACGCGGGGGGACAGTAGAAGCTTTCTTT.